The 3 T cell receptor beta chains presented below share a single source sample, sequenced in a study of preoperative IRX-2 immunotherapy in early breast cancer. Data came from immunoSEQ multiplex PCR; TCRdb stores just in-frame clones and leaves some out. The sample includes over 20,000 clones, around four fifths of them seen just once. Treatment reported: preoperative locoregional IRX-2 cytokine immunotherapy. Sequenced here: lymph node tissue, sampled after IRX-2 immunotherapy. Every receptor here comes from a human donor with breast cancer.

This CDR3 is CASSLSGQITGELFF. For the CDR3, the DNA is TGTGCCAGCAGTCTCTCGGGACAGATCACCGGGGAGCTGTTTTTT. V usage is TRBV14 and J usage is TRBJ2-2; 7 bases are shared with TRBD1. CDR1 is SGHDN and CDR2 is FVKESK in the germline V gene. This CDR3 is built from 15 residues. J gave up 4 bases and V 6 bases, and 8 bases lay outside the gene matches.

The V and J genes are TRBV19 and TRBJ1-3, with TRBD1 as a possible D gene (6 bases). The CDR3 is made up of 14 amino acids. From germline, CDR1 is LNHDA and CDR2 SQIVND (reference sequence). Trimming took 8 bases from V and 3 from J, leaving 14 bases between them. In nucleotides, the CDR3 is TGTGCCAGTGACCAGGGGAAGGTTGGAAACACCATATATTTT. This gives the protein CASDQGKVGNTIYF.

The rearrangement links TRBV18 to TRBJ1-1; D perhaps matches TRBD1 (5 bases). With 5 bases removed from V and 4 bases from J, the gap between germline ends came to 20 bases. Germline CDR1 and CDR2: KGHSH and LQKENI. The CDR3 totals 16 residues. The DNA for the CDR3 is TGTGCCAGCTCATCGTCCACAGGACTGGGGACCACTGAAGCTTTCTTT. Its protein is CASSSSTGLGTTEAFF. Full variable domain (rest looked up from reference TRBV18 and TRBJ1-1): NAGVMQNPRHLVRRRGQEARLRCSPMKGHSHVYWYRQLPEEGLKFMVYLQKENIIDESGMPKERFSAEFPKEGPSILRIQQVVRGDSAAYFCASSSSTGLGTTEAFFGQGTRLTVV.